This entry features one TCR beta chain sequence. The antigen is not known. This sample was taken from a study of CD4 T cells in relation to SARS-CoV-2 and coronaviruses. In the study overall: After 10 days of antigen culture, PBMC TCR beta CDR3s were sequenced. No peptide or an HIV-1 Nef peptide pool served as negative control. Broader study findings: The cross-reactivity analysis covered only spike protein, not other viral proteins.

Assay: immunoSEQ multiplex PCR; the TCRdb copy retains only in-frame clones and omits some. The sample lists 15,000 to 20,000 clones; approximately 77% were seen once. Before the COVID-19 pandemic, during about 2010-2018, CD4+ T cells were taken from unexposed donors. CD4+ T cells were isolated from the cells after more than nine days of culture. Cultures received half-medium IL-2 refreshes on days 3 and 7. The sample was CD4+ T cells from PBMCs, cultured in vitro. This sequence was found in a human donor in good health.

CDR3 DNA sequence: TGTGCCAGCAGTGAATCTACAGGGGGCACGGCTTTCTTT. It translates to CASSESTGGTAFF. V and J are TRBV2 and TRBJ1-1; 9 bases match TRBD1. Germline CDR1 reads SNHLY; CDR2 reads FYNNEI. CDR3 length: 13 residues. The ends lost 2 bases at V and 11 bases at J; junction bases unmatched: 6.